The subject of this entry is one T cell receptor beta chain. One junction end does not reproduce the germline sequence, and a read error may be involved. Looked up from germline, CDR1 is MNHEY and CDR2 is SVGAGI. CDR3 length: 16 residues. Using its own MiXCR run on the PCR reads, TCRdb lists one record per CDR3 protein. The sample includes about half a million distinct CDR3 sequences, around a fifth of them seen just once. The data are from a study of molecular identifiers for immune sequencing clone quantification. The source of this sequence is a human donor in good health. Some libraries in this study had Jurkat cell RNA spiked in. V is TRBV6-5 and J is TRBJ2-3; 10 bases match TRBD2. Sample: naive CD8+ T cells from blood, with Jurkat cell RNA spiked in. Subset denoted: FACS-sorted CD8+CD4-CCR7+CD45RA+ naive T cells. DNA for the CDR3: TGTGCCAGCAGCTACTTTCTAGCGGGGGACACAGATATGCAGTATTTT. Its translation: CASSYFLAGDTDMQYF.